One sample yielded the 6 T cell receptor beta chains listed below, sequenced in a study of T-cell reconstitution after alpha-beta-depleted transplantation in children. The TCRbeta library incorporated unique molecular identifiers. A single record per CDR3 protein comes from TCRdb applying MiXCR to the PCR reads. The sample shows about 98,000 distinct CDR3 sequences, under 25% of them seen only once. The source material was PBMCs, sampled before TCRalphabeta/CD19-depleted stem cell transplant. These receptors were obtained from a boy younger than 10 with acute lymphoblastic leukemia, due to receive a stem cell transplant.

The chain combines TRBV2 with TRBJ2-3, with D possibly matching TRBD1 (5 bases). The CDR3 is made up of 14 amino acids. Trimming cost V 6 bases and J 5 bases, with 15 bases left between them. Germline V lookup: CDR1 SNHLY, CDR2 FYNNEI. The CDR3 sequence is CASSPATDIDTQYF. Here the CDR3 DNA reads TGTGCCAGCAGCCCTGCGACAGATATAGATACGCAGTATTTT.

The chain joins TRBV7-2 to TRBJ2-7; D remains unclear. The CDR3 consists of 15 residues. Per germline, CDR1 SGHTA and CDR2 FQGNSA. Trimming removed 0 bases from V and 4 bases from J, with 13 bases in between. CDR3 DNA sequence: TGTGCCAGCAGCTTAGCGTCCGGGCGTGGGTACGAGCAGTACTTC. This encodes CASSLASGRGYEQYF.

This clonotype came up a few times. The rearrangement joins TRBV4-2 to TRBJ2-2, with TRBD2 matching over 9 bases. This CDR3 spans 22 amino acids. Germline assignment: CDR1 LGHNA and CDR2 YNFKEQ. V lost 0 bases to trimming and J lost 6 bases; unmatched junction nucleotides: 23. CDR3 sequence reads: CASSQEGFPGLAGRGGAGELFF. The CDR3 DNA is TGTGCCAGCAGCCAAGAGGGATTTCCGGGACTAGCTGGTAGAGGGGGGGCCGGGGAGCTGTTTTTT.

This clonotype was recorded a few times. The rearrangement joins TRBV5-1 to TRBJ2-5, with 8 bases aligning to TRBD1. Per the germline V gene, CDR1 is SGHRS and CDR2 is YFSETQ. The V segment lost 1 base and the J segment 5 bases; nucleotides outside the gene matches: 13. The CDR3 has 17 amino acids. This chain's CDR3 is CASSLIARAGGGETQYF. As DNA, the CDR3 is TGCGCCAGCAGCTTGATCGCTCGGGCAGGGGGCGGGGAGACCCAGTACTTC.

The chain couples TRBV28 to TRBJ1-6; no clear D. The CDR3 is 13 amino acids. The germline V and J ends were trimmed by 6 bases and 7 bases, with 10 bases remaining between them. CDR1 and CDR2 (germline): MDHEN, SYDVKM. DNA of the CDR3: TGTGCCAGCAGGGCCGTGGTGAATTCACCCCTCCACTTT. It codes for CASRAVVNSPLHF.

The table lists this clonotype with a few counts. The chain combines TRBV7-9 with TRBJ2-7; 8 nucleotides line up with TRBD1. The CDR3 spans 15 residues. The germline CDR1 and CDR2 sequences are SEHNR and FQNEAQ (reference sequence). Germline trimming cut 4 bases from V and 2 bases from J; bases unmatched to any gene: 7. CDR3 sequence reads: CASSSGTGIAYEQYF. CDR3 sequence (DNA): TGTGCCAGCAGCTCAGGGACAGGTATTGCCTACGAGCAGTACTTC.